The sequence of this T cell receptor (beta chain) was determined in a study of blood T cell repertoires in COVID-19. As for the study in general: T cells, B-cell-depleted T cells, or PBMCs supplied cDNA or gDNA.

Cohort allocation depended upon clinical history that participants reported. Among Cohort 3 donors, those recovered had two negative PCRs, clearance, or symptom resolution. Losses at the gene ends were 4 bases for V and 3 bases for J; bases not matched to a gene: 6. CDR3 length: 16 residues. Per germline, CDR1 LNHDA and CDR2 SQIVND (reference sequence). Original methodology: Scientists estimated how many nucleated cells there were by amplifying reference gene primers. Sequencing was performed with immunoSEQ multiplex PCR; in TCRdb, only in-frame clones are kept and a portion is missing. V, J and clone size are those of that table, while D and trimming were read from the DNA. The sample has hundreds of thousands of clones, approximately 92% seen once.

Source material: PBMCs or T cells enriched from blood (not recorded which). This sequence joins TRBV19 and TRBJ1-1, with 12 bases matching TRBD1. This TCR came from a man aged 25-40 years who had recovered from COVID-19. CDR3 DNA: TGTGCCAGTAGTAGCAGCGGGACAGGGGGCTACACTGAAGCTTTCTTT. Encoded protein: CASSSSGTGGYTEAFF.